A selection of T cell receptor beta chains follows, all from one sample in a study of beta chain features in type 1 diabetes. Sequenced by immunoSEQ multiplex PCR; TCRdb stores in-frame clones only, minus some. The sample includes a few hundred thousand clones, 9% to 10% of them seen just once. Input material: naive CD4+ T cells from blood. The receptors originated from a woman aged 18 to 35 in good health. The conserved cysteine and the conserved F or W are not part of the CDR3 here.

TRBV27,TRBJ2-7,ASSLGFSGADEQY
TRBV10-2,TRBJ1-5,ASSVGQLDQPQH
TRBV29-1,TRBJ2-7,SVIGESYEQY
TRBV4-1,TRBJ2-1,ASSHPAKGRDEQF
TRBV6-5,TRBJ1-3,ASIKTATGNTIY
TRBV6-1,TRBJ2-3,ASTRDWGTDTQY
TRBV9,TRBJ1-2,ASSVGQGNYGYT
TRBV30,TRBJ2-3,AWTSGRGLGDTQY
TRBV19,TRBJ2-2,ASGKTRDTGELF
TRBV4-1,TRBJ1-1,ASSQERGLGGVGTEAF
TRBV2,TRBJ2-1,ASSADRSSYNEQF
TRBV9,TRBJ2-3,ASSVAGGSDTQY
TRBV6-5,TRBJ1-3,ASSESSETIY
TRBV28,TRBJ2-7,ASSLRVPPPQY
TRBV30,TRBJ1-4,AWSRRENEKLF
TRBV19,TRBJ1-6,ASSTRTGDNSPLH
TRBV5-4,TRBJ2-2,ASSSKTGYTGELF
TRBV12-5,TRBJ2-7,ASGLGLAGEWEQY
TRBV7-9,TRBJ1-1,ASSPPYVMNTEAF
TRBV2,TRBJ2-5,ASRGTGLGQETQY
TRBV5-5,TRBJ2-5,ASRPVAGARGETQY
TRBV7-2,TRBJ2-4,ASSLTGGPGNIQY
TRBV30,TRBJ2-2,AWSVARVTGELF